The rows below give T cell receptor beta chains drawn from one sample of a study of cytomegalovirus exposure and HLA in healthy donors. Clones were read by immunoSEQ multiplex PCR, and TCRdb kept only the in-frame ones, dropping some. The sample has 150,000 to 200,000 clones, approximately 85% seen once. The sample consisted of PBMCs. The source of these receptors is a woman aged 50 to 60 in good health and CMV-seronegative. The CDR3 runs from the conserved cysteine through the conserved F or W. The order of the fields is clone size, V gene, D gene, J gene, CDR3 length, CDR3 DNA, CDR3 protein. The D gene is left open where the match is weak. Expanded clones get a size class; other rows say once, few or many, or leave the size out.

.	TRBV14	TRBD2	TRBJ2-7	15	TGTGCCAGCAGCCCCAGCGGGAGATTTTCCTACGAGCAGTACTTC	CASSPSGRFSYEQYF
.	TRBV18	.	TRBJ2-3	13	TGTGCCAGCTCACCACCGACTTCAGATACGCAGTATTTT	CASSPPTSDTQYF
.	TRBV29-1	TRBD1	TRBJ2-7	14	TGCAGCGTTGGTAGGGACAGGGGGCCGTACGAGCAGTACTTC	CSVGRDRGPYEQYF
.	TRBV4-1	.	TRBJ2-7	15	TGCGCCAGCAGCCAATCCCCCGGCGGAACTTACGAGCAGTACTTC	CASSQSPGGTYEQYF
once	TRBV4-2	TRBD2	TRBJ2-3	16	TGTGCCAGCAGCCAAGAATTAGCGGGAGGAACAGATACGCAGTATTTT	CASSQELAGGTDTQYF
few	TRBV11-3	TRBD2	TRBJ2-1	17	TGTGCCAGCAGCTTAGGTCCCCGCGGGGGTTCCTACAATGAGCAGTTCTTC	CASSLGPRGGSYNEQFF
.	TRBV6-1	.	TRBJ2-5	13	TGTGCCAGCAGTGAATCGCCCGAGAGGACCCAGTACTTC	CASSESPERTQYF
.	TRBV18	TRBD1	TRBJ2-1	13	TGTGCCAGCTCACACTCAGGGGGCGGGGAGCAGTTCTTC	CASSHSGGGEQFF
.	TRBV15	TRBD1	TRBJ1-2	14	TGTGCCACCAGCAGAGATAGGACAGGGGATGGCTACACCTTC	CATSRDRTGDGYTF
.	TRBV30	TRBD2	TRBJ2-2	18	TGTGCCTGGGACTACATCGGACTAGCGGGGCGGTATAGCGGGGAGCTGTTTTTT	CAWDYIGLAGRYSGELFF
.	TRBV23-1	TRBD1	TRBJ1-1	16	TGCGCCAGCAGTCGGGGCCCTACAGGGGGCGCTCCTGAAGCTTTCTTT	CASSRGPTGGAPEAFF
.	TRBV19	TRBD1	TRBJ1-1	12	TGTGCCAGCAGAGGACAGGGTGGTTGGGCTTTCTTT	CASRGQGGWAFF
once	TRBV27	TRBD2	TRBJ2-2	14	TGTGCCAGCAAGGGGACTAGCGGATACGGGGAGCTGTTTTTT	CASKGTSGYGELFF
.	TRBV28	TRBD2	TRBJ2-1	16	TGTGCCAGCAGTTTTGGAGGACTAGCGGGACCCAATGAGCAGTTCTTC	CASSFGGLAGPNEQFF
.	TRBV11-2	TRBD1	TRBJ2-7	14	TGTGCCAGCAGCGAAGCTCGGACAGGTAACGAGCAGTACTTC	CASSEARTGNEQYF
few	TRBV28	TRBD1	TRBJ2-1	14	TGTGCCGGAGCCGGAACAGGGGGCAAGGTTGAGCAGTTCTTC	CAGAGTGGKVEQFF
.	TRBV28	.	TRBJ1-1	15	TGTGCCAGCATTGACCGGGACACAAAGAACACTGAAGCTTTCTTT	CASIDRDTKNTEAFF
.	TRBV19	.	TRBJ1-1	16	TGTGCCAGTAGTATAACTCTGTATCGGGGTTTCACTGAAGCTTTCTTT	CASSITLYRGFTEAFF
.	TRBV9	.	TRBJ1-2	13	TGTGCCAGCAGCGTAGTGGGTCGGGTAGGCTACACCTTC	CASSVVGRVGYTF
.	TRBV21-1	.	TRBJ1-5	16	TGTGCCAGCAGCCCTTGGGACAGGGTATTGGGTCAGCCCCAGCATTTT	CASSPWDRVLGQPQHF
.	TRBV28	.	TRBJ2-7	10	TGTGCCAGCAGTTCGAACCTCAGGTACTTC	CASSSNLRYF
.	TRBV27	.	TRBJ2-5	14	TGTGCCAGCAGTTTTAGGAGGGGCGGAGAGACCCAGTACTTC	CASSFRRGGETQYF
.	TRBV28	.	TRBJ1-4	15	TGTGCCAGCAGCGGGGGACCCGGGTCAGGGAGAAAACTGTTTTTT	CASSGGPGSGRKLFF
.	TRBV30	.	TRBJ2-7	12	TGTGCCTGGAGTGTACGTAGCTACGAGCAGTACTTC	CAWSVRSYEQYF
.	TRBV19	TRBD1	TRBJ1-2	13	TGTGCCAGTACCTGGACAGGGGGCTATGGCTACACCTTC	CASTWTGGYGYTF
once	TRBV7-6	.	TRBJ1-1	15	TGTGCCAGCAGCTTAGGACAGGCCATGAACACTGAAGCTTTCTTT	CASSLGQAMNTEAFF
.	TRBV20-1	.	TRBJ2-5	11	TGCAGTGCTAGAGATATGGAGACCCAGTACTTC	CSARDMETQYF
.	TRBV13	TRBD2	TRBJ2-1	15	TGTGCCAGCAGCTACAGCGGGAGGTCCTACAATGAGCAGTTCTTC	CASSYSGRSYNEQFF
.	TRBV6-1	.	TRBJ1-1	15	TGTGCCAGCAGAGACTTTGGCCTCATGAACACTGAAGCTTTCTTT	CASRDFGLMNTEAFF
.	TRBV4-1	.	TRBJ2-5	13	TGCGCCAGCAGCCAAGCAGGGTTAGAGACCCAGTACTTC	CASSQAGLETQYF
.	TRBV7-9	.	TRBJ1-3	15	TGTGCCAGCAGTGCAAGGGGGTCATCGGGAAACACCATATATTTT	CASSARGSSGNTIYF
.	TRBV5-4	TRBD2	TRBJ2-7	15	TGTGCCAGTACCCCCGGGCTAGCGGGCGGACTCAAGCAGTACTTC	CASTPGLAGGLKQYF
.	TRBV29-1	TRBD2	TRBJ2-3	14	TGCAGCGCTGACTCAGCGGGATTCACAGATACGCAGTATTTT	CSADSAGFTDTQYF
few	TRBV6-6	.	TRBJ1-1	16	TGTGCCAGCAGCCCCAGACGGGGGGGCCTCGAGCCTGAAGCTTTCTTT	CASSPRRGGLEPEAFF
.	TRBV28	TRBD2	TRBJ2-7	16	TGTGCCAGCAGTCGGACTAGCGGGGGACGCCTCTACGAGCAGTACTTC	CASSRTSGGRLYEQYF
.	TRBV28	.	TRBJ1-5	14	TGTGCCAGCAGTTTAACGGGAGGAGGACAGCCCCAGCATTTT	CASSLTGGGQPQHF
.	TRBV28	.	TRBJ2-5	13	TGTGCCAGCAGTCCCGACAACCAAGAGACCCAGTACTTC	CASSPDNQETQYF
.	TRBV6-5	.	TRBJ1-2	13	TGTGCCAGCAGTTACTCGGCAGGCTATGGCTACACCTTC	CASSYSAGYGYTF
.	TRBV25-1	.	TRBJ2-3	16	TGTGCCAGCAGTGAAGGGAGATACATCGGCACAGATACGCAGTATTTT	CASSEGRYIGTDTQYF
once	TRBV7-8	TRBD1	TRBJ2-7	15	TGTGCCAGCAGCTTAGTGTACAGGGGAAGGTACGAGCAGTACTTC	CASSLVYRGRYEQYF
.	TRBV5-1	.	TRBJ2-5	16	TGCGCCAGCAGCTTGGAGCCCCATCCTGATCGGGAGACCCAGTACTTC	CASSLEPHPDRETQYF
.	TRBV5-1	.	TRBJ2-5	15	TGCGCCAGCAGCTTACGAGGAGGCGGAGGGGAGACCCAGTACTTC	CASSLRGGGGETQYF
.	TRBV5-6	TRBD1	TRBJ1-5	18	TGTGCCAGCAGCCGAATAACCCCGGGACAGGGGAGAGATCAGCCCCAGCATTTT	CASSRITPGQGRDQPQHF
.	TRBV18	TRBD2	TRBJ2-5	16	TGTGCCAGCTCACCACGTTTGCTAGCGGGAGTGGAGACCCAGTACTTC	CASSPRLLAGVETQYF
.	TRBV11-3	.	TRBJ2-7	15	TGTGCCAGCAGCGCCCGTAGCGGAACTACCTACGAGCAGTACTTC	CASSARSGTTYEQYF
few	TRBV5-1	TRBD1	TRBJ1-1	17	TGCGCCAGCAGCCCTGACAGGGGAGTGGGCTTGAACACTGAAGCTTTCTTT	CASSPDRGVGLNTEAFF
.	TRBV9	TRBD2	TRBJ2-1	13	TGTGCCAGCAGCACGGTTAGCGGGACTGAGCAGTTCTTC	CASSTVSGTEQFF
once	TRBV5-8	.	TRBJ2-1	16	TGTGCCAGCAGTCCCCCCACGGGGTCATACTACAATGAGCAGTTCTTC	CASSPPTGSYYNEQFF
.	TRBV6-6	TRBD1	TRBJ2-5	13	TGTGCCAGCAGTTCGACAGGGGGAGAGACCCAGTACTTC	CASSSTGGETQYF
.	TRBV7-9	.	TRBJ2-1	13	TGTGCCAGCAGCTTAGGTAGCCACAATGAGCAGTTCTTC	CASSLGSHNEQFF
.	TRBV6-4	TRBD1	TRBJ2-1	15	TGTGCCAGTCAAGGCCGGGACAGCTCCTACAATGAGCAGTTCTTC	CASQGRDSSYNEQFF
.	TRBV21-1	.	TRBJ2-7	15	TGTGCCAGCAGCAATCCTCGAGAACCGCCCTACGAGCAGTACTTC	CASSNPREPPYEQYF
.	TRBV5-1	TRBD2	TRBJ2-1	16	TGCGCCAGCAGCCCAAGGGGACTAGCGGTTGTCGATGAGCAGTTCTTC	CASSPRGLAVVDEQFF
.	TRBV27	.	TRBJ1-1	13	TGTGCCAGCAGTCCCAACATGAACACTGAAGCTTTCTTT	CASSPNMNTEAFF
.	TRBV28	TRBD2	TRBJ2-1	16	TGTGCCAGCAAAGGGACTAGCGGGAAGATGGTAGGTGAGCAGTTCTTC	CASKGTSGKMVGEQFF